These 28 T cell receptor beta chains share one sample of origin, sequenced in a study of cytomegalovirus exposure and HLA in healthy donors. The study ran its PCR with 60 Vbeta and 13 Jbeta primers. Measured with immunoSEQ multiplex PCR; TCRdb has only the in-frame clones, and not every one. The data show some 120,000 clones, roughly 85% seen once. What was sequenced was PBMCs. The receptor source for this set is a woman aged 25 to 45 in good health and CMV-seropositive.

The V gene is TRBV7-8, the J gene TRBJ2-5, with TRBD2 matching 10 bases. The CDR3 consists of 16 residues. With V trimmed by 1 base and J by 2 bases, 4 bases remained unmatched. Looked up from germline, CDR1 is SGHVS and CDR2 is FQNEAQ. For the CDR3, the DNA is TGTGCCAGCAGCTTAGTTCTAGCGGGGGTACAAGAGACCCAGTACTTC. Encoded protein: CASSLVLAGVQETQYF.

The chain is built from TRBV5-1 and TRBJ2-3; weak D call: TRBD2 (7 bases). Germline-derived CDR1 and CDR2 are SGHRS and YFSETQ. Trimming left V 4 bases short and J 4 bases short, with 13 bases between. The CDR3 extends over 14 amino acids. This chain's CDR3 is CASSPGGQADTQYF. Written as DNA, the CDR3 is TGCGCCAGCAGCCCGGGGGGCCAAGCAGATACGCAGTATTTT. The whole variable domain, remainder taken from reference TRBV5-1 and TRBJ2-3, is KAGVTQTPRYLIKTRGQQVTLSCSPISGHRSVSWYQQTPGQGLQFLFEYFSETQRNKGNFPGRFSGRQFSNSRSEMNVSTLELGDSALYLCASSPGGQADTQYFGPGTRLTVL.

In this sample, this clone turned up a few times. The chain uses TRBV2 and TRBJ1-2; 7 bases fit TRBD1. Germline-derived CDR1 and CDR2 are SNHLY and FYNNEI. V dropped 6 bases and J dropped 7; count of bases not matched to a gene: 14. The CDR3 length is 15 residues. CDR3 DNA: TGTGCCAGCAGCGCCAGGGGGACGGGAAGGGGTGGCTACACCTTC. The encoded protein is CASSARGTGRGGYTF. The whole variable domain, filled in from reference TRBV2 and TRBJ1-2, reads EPEVTQTPSHQVTQMGQEVILRCVPISNHLYFYWYRQILGQKVEFLVSFYNNEISEKSEIFDDQFSVERPDGSNFTLKIRSTKLEDSAMYFCASSARGTGRGGYTFGSGTRLTVV.

The rearrangement uses TRBV30 and TRBJ1-5; tentatively, D is TRBD1 (5 bases). V shed 3 bases and J shed 5 bases, with 11 bases lying between them. From germline, CDR1 is GTSNPN and CDR2 SVGIG (reference sequence). The CDR3 loop spans 13 amino acids. The DNA for the CDR3 is TGTGCCTGGAGCCTGACAGAGGATCAGCCCCAGCATTTT. Residues: CAWSLTEDQPQHF.

The chain carries TRBV29-1 and TRBJ2-7; D might be TRBD2 (5 bases). The V and J ends lost 5 bases and 2 bases respectively, with 13 bases between them. The CDR3 runs 13 residues. CDR1 and CDR2 (germline): SQVTM, ANQGSEA. CDR3 DNA sequence: TGCAGCGTTTACGGGGTCCCTACCTACGAGCAGTACTTC. Translating it yields CSVYGVPTYEQYF.

This chain uses TRBV11-3 with TRBJ1-3; D gene ambiguous. The CDR3 is 18 amino acids. V was trimmed by 5 bases and J by 0 bases, leaving 20 bases between them. CDR1 is SGHNT, CDR2 YENEEA, per germline. DNA for the CDR3: TGTGCCAGCAGCCCAGAGGGATGGAATGCCAGCTCTGGAAACACCATATATTTT. Translating gives CASSPEGWNASSGNTIYF.

This rearrangement joins TRBV10-3 to TRBJ2-3; 9 nucleotides match TRBD2. Trimming at V came to 10 bases and at J to 2 bases, leaving 7 bases not matched to a gene. Germline V gene data show CDR1 as ENHRY and CDR2 as SYGVKD. The length of the CDR3 is 14 residues. Here the CDR3 DNA reads TGTGCCACGGCGCGACTAGCGGACACAGATACGCAGTATTTT. This sequence encodes CATARLADTDTQYF.

The chain links TRBV7-2 to TRBJ1-2; 7 bases match TRBD1. The CDR3 is 15 residues long. From germline, CDR1 is SGHTA and CDR2 FQGNSA. The V segment lost 5 bases and the J segment 4 bases; nucleotides outside the gene matches: 10. CDR3 nucleotides: TGTGCCAGCAGCAACTCCGGGACAGTTGGCTATGGCTACACCTTC. Encoded protein: CASSNSGTVGYGYTF.

This chain connects TRBV5-8 to TRBJ1-1, with TRBD1 matching over 8 bases. J gave up 4 bases and V 0 bases, and 5 bases lay outside the gene matches. The CDR3 is 15 residues long. Germline CDR1 SGHTS, CDR2 YDEGEE. The CDR3 reads CASSLVLTGGTEAFF. As DNA, the CDR3 is TGTGCCAGCAGCTTGGTCCTAACAGGGGGCACTGAAGCTTTCTTT.

The rearrangement links TRBV5-5 to TRBJ1-4; D call uncertain. Germline V gives CDR1 SGHKS, CDR2 YYEKEE (reference sequence). V dropped 0 bases and J dropped 3 bases, with 9 bases sitting between them. This CDR3 spans 15 amino acids. CDR3 sequence: CASSLVFSANEKLFF. The DNA of the CDR3 is TGTGCCAGCAGCTTGGTCTTTTCTGCTAATGAAAAACTGTTTTTT.

The chain is built from TRBV10-3 and TRBJ2-3; 13 bases match TRBD2. Germline loops: CDR1 ENHRY, CDR2 SYGVKD. CDR3 length: 15 residues. J lost 8 bases, V lost 4 bases, and 6 bases had no gene match. In DNA, the CDR3 is TGTGCCATCAGTGCCGGGACTAGCGGGATTTCTACGCAGTATTTT. Translated, it gives CAISAGTSGISTQYF.

This rearrangement joins TRBV28 to TRBJ2-5; 9 bases align to TRBD2. This CDR3 comprises 15 residues. Germline V gene data show CDR1 as MDHEN and CDR2 as SYDVKM. The junction had 6 bases not matched to a gene; V was cut back by 6 bases and J by 1 base. CDR3 protein: CASRPLAGLQETQYF. CDR3 nucleotides: TGTGCCAGCAGACCACTAGCGGGCCTCCAAGAGACCCAGTACTTC.

As for this clone: One junction end disagrees with the germline gene, perhaps due to a read error. The CDR3: CTSSQTDREGTEAFF. For the CDR3, the DNA is TGCACCAGCAGCCAAACCGACAGGGAAGGCACTGAAGCTTTCTTT. The J gene is TRBJ1-1, the V gene TRBV4-1, with 7 bases aligning to TRBD1. CDR3 length: 15 residues. In germline, CDR1 is MGHRA, CDR2 YSYEKL.

The chain uses TRBV5-4 and TRBJ2-5; 7 nucleotides align to TRBD2. This CDR3 contains 16 residues. V was clipped by 0 bases and J by 5 bases; unmatched bases: 10. Germline lookup yields CDR1 SGHNT and CDR2 YYREEE (reference sequence). In nucleotides, the CDR3 is TGTGCCAGCAGCTTGGCTTTGTGGGGGGGACGGGAGACCCAGTACTTC. Residues: CASSLALWGGRETQYF.

This clone occurred a few times. J is TRBJ1-1 and V is TRBV7-9; 8 bases match TRBD1. The CDR3 spans 15 residues. Losses at the gene ends were 3 bases for V and 2 bases for J; bases not matched to a gene: 5. The germline V gene encodes CDR1 SEHNR and CDR2 FQNEAQ (reference sequence). The CDR3 DNA reads as TGTGCCAGCAGCTTTCGGACAGGGACTAACACTGAAGCTTTCTTT. This codes for CASSFRTGTNTEAFF.

V usage is TRBV2 and J usage is TRBJ1-1; no firm D call. Trimming cost V 4 bases and J 3 bases, with 12 bases left between them. Germline V lookup: CDR1 SNHLY, CDR2 FYNNEI. This CDR3 is 14 amino acids long. CDR3 coding DNA: TGTGCCAGCAGTGGGAGGGTCCGATACACTGAAGCTTTCTTT. This sequence encodes CASSGRVRYTEAFF.

V is TRBV19 and J is TRBJ2-5; 11 bases are a match to TRBD2. From germline, CDR1 is LNHDA and CDR2 SQIVND (reference sequence). This CDR3 region has 16 residues. V lost 4 bases to trimming and J lost 5 bases; unmatched junction nucleotides: 9. This chain's CDR3 is CASSRTSGSSWETQYF. CDR3 in DNA: TGTGCCAGTAGTAGGACTAGCGGGTCCTCTTGGGAGACCCAGTACTTC.

This chain joins TRBV2 and TRBJ2-7; 10 nucleotides agree with TRBD1. CDR1 SNHLY and CDR2 FYNNEI come from the germline V gene. The CDR3 spans 15 residues. J lost 4 bases, V lost 3 bases, and 6 bases had no gene match. The CDR3 nucleotides are TGTGCCAGCAGTGATATGGGGACAGGGGTTTACGAGCAGTACTTC. As protein: CASSDMGTGVYEQYF. Together with reference TRBV2 and TRBJ2-7, the CDR3 gives the full variable domain: EPEVTQTPSHQVTQMGQEVILRCVPISNHLYFYWYRQILGQKVEFLVSFYNNEISEKSEIFDDQFSVERPDGSNFTLKIRSTKLEDSAMYFCASSDMGTGVYEQYFGPGTRLTVT.

This CDR3 is CASSGREGATEAFF. CDR3 sequence (DNA): TGCGCCAGCAGCGGGAGAGAGGGAGCCACTGAAGCTTTCTTT. The chain recombines TRBV5-1 with TRBJ1-1; D is uncertain. V dropped 4 bases and J dropped 4 bases, with 14 bases sitting between them. Germline CDR1 is SGHRS and CDR2 is YFSETQ. There are 14 residues in the CDR3.

The J gene is TRBJ2-7, the V gene TRBV18; D unresolved. Trimming took off 3 bases at V and 1 base at J, with 4 bases between the two ends. The CDR3 covers 12 residues. CDR1 is KGHSH and CDR2 is LQKENI in the germline V gene. The CDR3: CASSPLSYEQYF. The CDR3 region has the DNA TGTGCCAGCTCACCCCTTTCCTACGAGCAGTACTTC.

The V and J genes are TRBV5-1 and TRBJ2-1; D perhaps matches TRBD1 (5 bases). V was cut by 2 bases and J by 6 bases, with 18 bases left in between. The length of the CDR3 is 16 residues. The V gene's germline CDR1 is SGHRS and CDR2 YFSETQ. Here the CDR3 reads CASSLEWGTGFNEQFF. The DNA of the CDR3 is TGCGCCAGCAGCTTAGAGTGGGGCACAGGCTTCAATGAGCAGTTCTTC.

V usage is TRBV29-1 and J usage is TRBJ2-2, with a tentative D call TRBD2 (6 bases). V shed 7 bases and J shed 2 bases, with 17 bases lying between them. Germline V gene data show CDR1 as SQVTM and CDR2 as ANQGSEA. The CDR3 runs 15 residues. This CDR3 reads CSARTGTRNTGELFF. CDR3 nucleotides: TGCAGCGCTAGAACCGGGACTCGAAACACCGGGGAGCTGTTTTTT.

The genes are TRBV19 and TRBJ2-7; D might be TRBD2 (5 bases). The CDR3 is 11 residues long. From germline, CDR1 is LNHDA and CDR2 SQIVND (reference sequence). Trimming removed 5 bases from V and 7 bases from J, with 9 bases in between. CDR3 DNA sequence: TGTGCCAGTAGTTTTGGAGGTGAGCAGTACTTC. Protein: CASSFGGEQYF.

The chain links TRBV5-1 to TRBJ1-4; D is perhaps TRBD1 (5 bases). Trimming removed 7 bases from V and 6 bases from J, with 13 bases in between. The CDR3 contains 13 residues. Germline V gene data show CDR1 as SGHRS and CDR2 as YFSETQ. The CDR3 region is CASRVGVDEKLFF. CDR3 in DNA: TGCGCCAGCCGAGTAGGGGTGGATGAAAAACTGTTTTTT. The full variable domain, rest sourced from reference TRBV5-1 and TRBJ1-4, is KAGVTQTPRYLIKTRGQQVTLSCSPISGHRSVSWYQQTPGQGLQFLFEYFSETQRNKGNFPGRFSGRQFSNSRSEMNVSTLELGDSALYLCASRVGVDEKLFFGSGTQLSVL.

The rearrangement uses TRBV7-9 and TRBJ1-5, with a tentative D call TRBD1 (6 bases). The CDR3 runs to 15 residues. Trimming stripped 5 bases from V and 2 bases from J, with 13 bases between. Germline CDR1 and CDR2: SEHNR and FQNEAQ (reference sequence). CDR3 loop: CASSPRGDGNQPQHF. CDR3 DNA: TGTGCCAGCAGCCCCAGGGGTGACGGCAATCAGCCCCAGCATTTT.

The rearrangement links TRBV5-1 to TRBJ1-1, with TRBD1 matching over 8 bases. The J segment lost 3 bases and the V segment lost 4 bases, leaving 5 bases of the junction unmatched. The CDR3 has 14 amino acids. From germline, CDR1 is SGHRS and CDR2 YFSETQ. The CDR3 region is CASSDHRGDTEAFF. The CDR3 DNA reads as TGCGCCAGCAGCGATCACAGGGGGGACACTGAAGCTTTCTTT.

The CDR3, as DNA: TGTGCCAGCAGTTTCTGGACAGGAGGGTACCAAGAGACCCAGTACTTC. This gives the protein CASSFWTGGYQETQYF. This rearrangement joins TRBV7-9 to TRBJ2-5, with D perhaps matching TRBD1 (7 bases). V was pared by 6 bases and J by 0 bases, with 17 bases between. From germline, CDR1 is SEHNR and CDR2 FQNEAQ (reference sequence). This CDR3 has 16 residues.

The chain employs TRBV6-5 and TRBJ2-5; unclear D gene. CDR1 MNHEY and CDR2 SVGAGI come from the germline V gene. The CDR3 spans 14 residues. Trimming removed 1 base at V and 5 bases at J, with 11 bases between. The CDR3 DNA follows: TGTGCCAGCAGTTACTGGTCCAGGTCCGAGACCCAGTACTTC. Translated, it gives CASSYWSRSETQYF.